This TCR beta chain derives from a study of PD-1 blockade in mismatch repair-deficient tumors. All patients were mismatch repair deficient, assessed by either PCR or immunohistochemistry. The TCR-sequenced patients were three responders to pembrolizumab. Concerning this clone: Its matching antigen is unknown.

Study-wide results and caveats: Tumor-resident clones, often absent from pretreatment blood, expanded after pembrolizumab and then contracted.

Profiled with immunoSEQ multiplex PCR; TCRdb holds only in-frame clones, not every one. The profile covers approximately 120,000 clones, with 86% appearing a single time and roughly 13% taken by the ten largest. Trimming removed 0 bases from V and 0 bases from J, with 8 bases in between. The CDR3 is 15 amino acids. Germline V gene lookup returns CDR1 MNHEY and CDR2 SVGAGI. The chain couples TRBV6-5 to TRBJ1-2; no clear D gene. Sequenced here: peripheral blood, sampled 44 weeks after starting pembrolizumab. The TCR originated in an adult with mismatch repair-deficient cancer. CDR3 sequence reads: CASSYSADPNYGYTF. CDR3 coding DNA: TGTGCCAGCAGTTACTCCGCGGACCCTAACTATGGCTACACCTTC.